The clone carrying this T cell receptor beta chain was picked up many times. Its antigen is unknown. Germline values: CDR1 MNHEY, CDR2 SVGEGT. This CDR3 is built from 16 residues. V shed 0 bases and J shed 1 base, with 10 bases lying between them. Combining iRepertoire HTBI primers with Arm-PCR of CDR3 regions, the authors built TCR beta libraries. TCRdb itself ran the multiplex PCR reads through MiXCR, one entry per CDR3 protein. The table lists 400,000 to 550,000 distinct CDR3 sequences, 15% of them singletons. The data originate from a study of regulatory T cells in long-lasting Graves disease. The study, taken as a whole, reports: The analysis examined peripheral blood only and excluded thyroid tissue.

This sample's time point: newly diagnosed GD, antithyroid drugs for less than 3 months. There was RNA extracted from PBMCs, and the TCR library was made from it. This sample was shared with a second study, whose subject was T cells in Graves' hyperthyroidism and ophthalmopathy. This second report adds: A set of HTBI primers served as the primers for a first-round RT-PCR of the TCR CDR3.

This specimen consisted of peripheral blood mononuclear cells (PBMCs), obtained at new diagnosis, from a patient treated with antithyroid drugs. The V gene is TRBV6-2 or TRBV6-3, the J gene TRBJ1-3, with D perhaps matching TRBD1 (6 bases). This sequence originates from a woman in her twenties or thirties with Graves disease. In DNA, the CDR3 is TGTGCCAGCAGTTACTCGCGGCAGGGGTCTGGAAACACCATATATTTT. This sequence encodes CASSYSRQGSGNTIYF.